This T cell receptor beta chain was captured by sequencing in a study of stem cell transplantation in POMP-related autoinflammatory disease. General observations from the study: PRAID patients trended toward lower TRB diversity and higher clonality in all analyzed T-cell subsets.

This clone was seen just once. What it recognizes is unknown. J was trimmed by 7 bases and V by 8 bases; bases with no gene match: 13. Germline lookup yields CDR1 SNHLY and CDR2 FYNNEI. The CDR3 has 15 residues. Here immunoSEQ multiplex PCR was the method, and the copy in TCRdb shows in-frame clones only, minus some. The repertoire holds over 30,000 clones, with about 90% as singletons. This TCR was sampled from a human donor with POMP-related autoinflammation and immune dysregulation (PRAID). The chain joins TRBV2 to TRBJ2-7; 11 nucleotides agree with TRBD1. The input for sequencing was CD4+ T cells from PBMCs, taken before stem cell transplantation. Here the CDR3 reads CASAPRGQGAKEQYF. DNA of the CDR3: TGTGCCAGCGCGCCCCGCGGACAGGGGGCGAAAGAGCAGTACTTC.